One T cell receptor (beta chain) is described in this entry. As yet, its antigen is unknown. Specified treatment: approximately 11-day PBMC culture with coronavirus spike peptide pools or control peptides (ViraFEST assay). The V gene's germline CDR1 is SGHAT and CDR2 FQNNGV. The CDR3 is 17 residues long. Trimming removed 3 bases at V and 3 bases at J, with 20 bases between. The data belong to a study of vaccination and CD4 T cells after COVID-19. Study summary: At a median approximately 72 days (range 14 to 241) after dose two, post-vaccine samples were obtained. SARS-CoV-2, HCoV-NL63, HCoV-OC43 and HCoV-229E supplied the overlapping spike peptides used to stimulate cells.

The Oncomine TCR Beta short-read assay was what sequenced the DNA obtained from cultured CD4+ T cells. TCRdb independently ran MiXCR on the PCR reads; one entry per CDR3 protein. The table lists about 20,000 distinct CDR3 sequences, roughly 50% of them singletons. Study-wide findings and caveats: Spike mono-reactive clones accounted for 304 of the 307 vaccine-specific clones found in convalescent patients.

This rearrangement joins TRBV11-2 to TRBJ1-2, with a tentative D call TRBD1 (5 bases). The receptor comes from a human donor who had recovered from COVID-19. Sequences were obtained from CD4+ T cells from blood, cultured in vitro. The CDR3 loop is CASSFKSGRPRDYGYTF. For the CDR3, the DNA is TGTGCCAGCAGCTTCAAATCGGGACGCCCGAGGGACTATGGCTACACCTTC.